This record covers a single T cell receptor (beta chain). Germline V CDR1 and CDR2: SGHVS, FNYEAQ. V trimming: 3 bases; J trimming: 9 bases; junction bases outside the gene matches: 5. This CDR3 is built from 14 residues. The data were produced by immunoSEQ multiplex PCR, yet TCRdb's version contains in-frame clones alone and is incomplete. This sample carries roughly 260,000 clones, 85% to 90% of them seen once, and the ten largest clones take roughly 3.7%. The source of the sample is a study of blood T cell repertoires in COVID-19. Study-wide context: PBMCs, B-cell-depleted T cells, or T cells were the source of the cDNA or gDNA that made up the material.

Sample: peripheral blood. The source is a woman in her 40s with acute or convalescent COVID-19. This chain connects TRBV7-6 to TRBJ2-4, with 10 bases fitting TRBD1. DNA of the CDR3: TGTGCCAGCAGCTTGGGACAGGGGAACGGCATTCAGTACTTC. It encodes CASSLGQGNGIQYF. Variable domain in full (rest from reference TRBV7-6 and TRBJ2-4): GAGVSQSPRYKVTKRGQDVALRCDPISGHVSLYWYRQALGQGPEFLTYFNYEAQQDKSGLPNDRFSAERPEGSISTLTIQRTEQRDSAMYRCASSLGQGNGIQYFGAGTRLSVL.